These 3 T cell receptor beta chains originate from one sample sequenced in a study of blood T cell repertoires in COVID-19. Libraries were prepared by immunoSEQ multiplex PCR; TCRdb keeps only in-frame clonotypes and omits some of them. In the table there are over 50,000 clones, about 81% of which are singletons. Material for sequencing was peripheral blood. The receptor source for this set is a man older than 75 with acute or convalescent COVID-19.

This clone has just one count. This chain's CDR3 is CASSLWVEGGYTF. CDR3 bases: TGTGCCAGCAGTTTATGGGTTGAGGGTGGCTACACCTTC. V usage is TRBV28 and J usage is TRBJ1-2; D gene ambiguous. The CDR3 runs 13 residues. CDR1 MDHEN and CDR2 SYDVKM come from the germline V gene. V was shortened by 0 bases and J by 7 bases, with 9 bases between the two germline ends.

This chain links TRBV3-1 (or the pseudogene TRBV3-2) with TRBJ1-2; the D is unclear. The CDR3 has 13 residues. Germline CDR1 and CDR2: LGHDT and YNNKEL (reference sequence). With 2 bases removed from V and 9 bases from J, the gap between germline ends came to 13 bases. This CDR3 is CASSQWEGRSYTF. DNA of the CDR3: TGTGCCAGCAGCCAATGGGAAGGGAGGAGCTACACCTTC.

There are a few counts of this clone. The V call is TRBV5-6, the J call TRBJ2-1; 8 nucleotides align to TRBD2. With 3 bases clipped from V and 9 bases from J, the junction kept 5 bases outside the gene matches. Germline V gene data show CDR1 as SGHDT and CDR2 as YYEEEE. The CDR3 contains 13 residues. As DNA, the CDR3 is TGTGCCAGCAGCTGGGGACTAGTGGGTGAGCAGTTCTTC. Amino acids: CASSWGLVGEQFF.